The source of this T cell receptor beta chain is a study of T cells in localized non-small cell lung cancer. Findings and caveats of the study: Uninvolved adjacent lung showed peak T cell clonality, exceeding tumor.

Profiling relied on immunoSEQ multiplex PCR, and the TCRdb table lists in-frame clones only, not all of them. The sample has fewer than 30,000 clones; about 92% are singletons. A remark on this clone: The target antigen is unknown. This likely comes from a read error, as the CDR3 has no conserved phenylalanine or tryptophan at its end.

This clonotype was sampled from a woman aged 40-69 years with stage I lung adenocarcinoma. The source material was peripheral blood, sampled before any cancer treatment.

The CDR3 DNA is TGTGCCAGCTCACCACCGGTTGCGGGTTTTGGCTACACCCTC. Translation gives CASSPPVAGFGYTL. The V call is TRBV18, the J call TRBJ1-2; D gene uncertain. This CDR3 region has 14 residues. Between the trimmed V and J ends, which lost 0 bases and 7 bases, there was a span of 12 bases. Germline CDR1 is KGHSH and CDR2 is LQKENI.